These 28 T cell receptor beta chains were all obtained from the same sample, sequenced in a study of shared clonotypes between healthy human individuals. Sequencing used immunoSEQ multiplex PCR; TCRdb keeps in-frame clones, though not all of them. The sample contains nearly 1 million clones, about 80% of which appear only once. Sequencing was carried out using memory CD4+ T cells sorted from blood. Documented subset: CD45RA-negative fraction. The receptors were sampled from a man aged 18 to 35 in good health.

The CDR3: CASSLDAGSGSGYTF. Here the CDR3 DNA reads TGTGCCAGCAGCTTGGACGCAGGGAGTGGTAGTGGCTACACCTTC. The chain is built from TRBV5-4 and TRBJ1-2; tentative D call: TRBD1 (5 bases). V was trimmed by 0 bases and J by 7 bases, leaving 16 bases between them. Germline CDR1 is SGHNT and CDR2 is YYREEE (reference sequence). CDR3 size: 15 residues.

Here the CDR3 DNA reads TGTGCCAGCAGCCAACAGGGGGCCGACACCGGGGAGCTGTTTTTT. This encodes CASSQQGADTGELFF. The gene calls are TRBV21-1 and TRBJ2-2; whether TRBD1, the table's D call, matches the DNA was not checked. TRBV21-1 is a pseudogene segment. The CDR3 consists of 15 residues.

The chain is built from TRBV4-3 and TRBJ1-4; no clear D gene. CDR1 LGHNA and CDR2 YSLEER come from the germline V gene. V lost 0 bases and J 7 bases, leaving 15 bases between the germline ends. The CDR3 covers 16 residues. The CDR3 nucleotides are TGCGCCAGCAGCCAAGATTCCGTAGCTAAGGGTGAAAAACTGTTTTTT. Residues: CASSQDSVAKGEKLFF.

The rearrangement links TRBV7-3 to TRBJ2-7, with a tentative D call TRBD1 (5 bases). This CDR3 is 12 amino acids long. Germline V lookup: CDR1 SGHTA, CDR2 FQGTGA. V was trimmed by 2 bases and J by 6 bases, leaving 8 bases between them. CDR3 sequence (DNA): TGTGCCAGCAGCTTAGAAGGGGCCGAGCAGTACTTC. Protein: CASSLEGAEQYF.

CDR3 coding DNA: TGTGCCAGCAGCTTAGATCTTACCGAGAGCAATCAGCCCCAGCATTTT. It specifies CASSLDLTESNQPQHF. The rearrangement links TRBV11-2 to TRBJ1-5, with D unclear. Germline CDR1 reads SGHAT; CDR2 reads FQNNGV. The CDR3 covers 16 residues. The ends were cut back, 0 bases at V and 1 base at J, with 10 bases in the middle.

The chain combines TRBV30 with TRBJ2-5, with 11 bases matching TRBD2. The J call may not be correct, given that the DNA end is closer to TRBJ2-7. CDR1 and CDR2 from the germline V gene are GTSNPN and SVGIG (reference sequence). The CDR3 totals 15 residues. In DNA form, the CDR3 reads TGTGCCTGGACCTACGCCGGGACTAGCGGTTACGAGCAGTACTTC. It translates to CAWTYAGTSGYEQYF.

The chain links TRBV9 to TRBJ1-2; the D gene is possibly TRBD1 (5 bases). V lost 5 bases to trimming and J lost 4 bases, with 18 bases between them. The CDR3 is made up of 15 amino acids. The germline CDR1 and CDR2 sequences are SGDLS and YYNGEE. Written as DNA, the CDR3 is TGTGCCAGCAGGGGGCAGGGAAGGAGTAGCTATGGCTACACCTTC. It codes for CASRGQGRSSYGYTF.

The gene calls are TRBV14 and TRBJ1-1, with TRBD1 matching over 8 bases. The germline V gene encodes CDR1 SGHDN and CDR2 FVKESK. The V gene end was trimmed by 1 base and the J gene end by 1 base; junction bases not matched to a gene: 2. The CDR3 is made up of 15 amino acids. The CDR3 region is CASSQAGTGNTEAFF. In DNA form, the CDR3 reads TGTGCCAGCAGCCAAGCCGGGACAGGGAACACTGAAGCTTTCTTT.

This clone was seen a few times. This sequence joins TRBV11-2 and TRBJ2-7; 9 bases match TRBD1. Unmatched junction bases numbered 6, after V lost 0 bases and J lost 6 bases. CDR1 and CDR2 from the germline V gene are SGHAT and FQNNGV. The CDR3 is made up of 15 amino acids. As DNA, the CDR3 is TGTGCCAGCAGCTTAGATGGGACAGGGTGGCGCGAGCAGTACTTC. It specifies CASSLDGTGWREQYF. The full variable domain, with the rest looked up from reference TRBV11-2 and TRBJ2-7, is EAGVAQSPRYKIIEKRQSVAFWCNPISGHATLYWYQQILGQGPKLLIQFQNNGVVDDSQLPKDRFSAERLKGVDSTLKIQPAKLEDSAVYLCASSLDGTGWREQYFGPGTRLTVT.

This clone was counted once. This chain links TRBV5-1 with TRBJ2-3, with 9 bases aligning to TRBD2. The CDR3 consists of 16 residues. Trimming removed 7 bases from V and 4 bases from J; junction bases left unmatched: 13. The germline V gene has CDR1 SGHRS and CDR2 YFSETQ. The CDR3 protein is CASSRRSGGRADTQYF. Here the CDR3 DNA reads TGCGCCAGCTCACGGAGGAGCGGGGGGCGGGCAGATACGCAGTATTTT.

The rearrangement uses TRBV1 and TRBJ1-1; TRBD1 is the table's D call, not checked against the DNA. TRBV1 is classified as a pseudogene. This CDR3 has 15 residues. In nucleotides, the CDR3 is TGCACCAGCAGCCAAGAGAAAGACAGGAACACTGAAGCTTTCTTT. Protein product: CTSSQEKDRNTEAFF.

The CDR3 sequence: CASSPTLYGYTF. The CDR3 nucleotides read TGTGCCAGCAGTCCCACGCTCTATGGCTACACCTTC. This rearrangement joins TRBV2 to TRBJ1-2; D call uncertain. The CDR3 contains 12 residues. CDR1 is SNHLY, CDR2 FYNNEI, per germline. Trimming left V 5 bases short and J 4 bases short, with 8 bases between.

V usage is TRBV10-3 and J usage is TRBJ2-5, with D perhaps TRBD2 (5 bases). This CDR3 comprises 13 residues. The germline V and J ends were trimmed by 3 bases and 4 bases, with 9 bases remaining between them. Germline V gives CDR1 ENHRY, CDR2 SYGVKD. The CDR3 here is CAISDGERETQYF. CDR3 nucleotide sequence: TGTGCCATCAGTGACGGGGAGAGAGAGACCCAGTACTTC.

A word on this clone: This same CDR3 is encoded by further DNA sequences in the sample. The chain recombines TRBV7-9 with TRBJ2-5; D is undetermined. Trimming stripped 5 bases from V and 1 base from J, with 8 bases between. Per the germline V gene, CDR1 is SEHNR and CDR2 is FQNEAQ (reference sequence). This CDR3 region has 13 residues. The CDR3 sequence: CASSRDSQETQYF. The DNA for the CDR3 is TGTGCCAGCAGCCGAGACTCCCAAGAGACCCAGTACTTC. Complete variable domain (other parts from reference TRBV7-9 and TRBJ2-5): DTGVSQNPRHKITKRGQNVTFRCDPISEHNRLYWYRQTLGQGPEFLTYFQNEAQLEKSRLLSDRFSAERPKGSFSTLEIQRTEQGDSAMYLCASSRDSQETQYFGPGTRLLVL.

The gene calls are TRBV5-1 and TRBJ1-6, with TRBD1 matching 7 bases. The CDR3 loop spans 16 amino acids. Germline V CDR1 and CDR2: SGHRS, YFSETQ. V shed 2 bases, J shed 2 bases, and the junction held 4 bases outside the gene matches. Here the CDR3 DNA reads TGCGCCAGCAGCTTAAGGCAGGGGGCCTATAATTCACCCCTCCACTTT. Protein: CASSLRQGAYNSPLHF.

The chain has TRBV6-5 and TRBJ1-6, with 7 bases aligning to TRBD1. The CDR3 runs to 16 residues. After removal of 0 bases from V and 2 bases from J, the junction contained 1 base not matched to a gene. Per the germline V gene, CDR1 is MNHEY and CDR2 is SVGAGI. CDR3 region: CASSYSGQAYNSPLHF. DNA for the CDR3: TGTGCCAGCAGTTACTCAGGACAGGCCTATAATTCACCCCTCCACTTT.

This clone showed up just a few times. The V call is TRBV5-5, the J call TRBJ1-6; D is unresolved. CDR1 and CDR2 from the germline V gene are SGHKS and YYEKEE (reference sequence). The CDR3 covers 14 residues. Trimming pared 5 bases from V and 9 bases from J, leaving 15 bases between. The CDR3 DNA reads as TGTGCCAGCAGTTCTCGTACGGGGAGTTCACCCCTCCACTTT. The encoded protein is CASSSRTGSSPLHF.

The V and J genes are TRBV7-9 and TRBJ2-7, with 9 bases fitting TRBD2. This CDR3 spans 15 amino acids. V shed 5 bases, J shed 0 bases, and the junction held 5 bases outside the gene matches. CDR1 SEHNR and CDR2 FQNEAQ come from the germline V gene (reference sequence). The CDR3 region has the DNA TGTGCCAGCAGCCTCAGCGGGGGGCTCTCCTACGAGCAGTACTTC. It translates to CASSLSGGLSYEQYF.

The V call is TRBV10-3, the J call TRBJ2-7, with 9 bases that match TRBD2. J was trimmed by 1 base and V by 5 bases; bases with no gene match: 6. This CDR3 comprises 15 residues. The V gene's germline CDR1 is ENHRY and CDR2 SYGVKD. The CDR3 DNA sequence: TGTGCCATCAGTAAGGTTAGCGGGGGATCCTACGAGCAGTACTTC. Translated, it gives CAISKVSGGSYEQYF.

To note about this clone: One end of the junction does not line up with germline, which may come from a read error. The rearrangement uses TRBV7-7 and TRBJ2-3, with D unclear. The CDR3 is 14 residues long. Germline CDR1 SSHAT, CDR2 FNYEAQ (reference sequence). The CDR3 DNA follows: TGTGCTAGCAGCTTAAGCCGCGAAGGGGATACGCAGTATTTT. Translating it yields CASSLSREGDTQYF. The full variable domain, completed using reference TRBV7-7 and TRBJ2-3, is GAGVSQSPRYKVTKRGQDVTLRCDPISSHATLYWYQQALGQGPEFLTYFNYEAQPDKSGLPSDRFSAERPEGSISTLTIQRTEQRDSAMYRCASSLSREGDTQYFGPGTRLTVL.

This sequence joins TRBV10-3 and TRBJ2-3, with TRBD2 identical over 9 bases. V was clipped by 7 bases and J by 6 bases; unmatched bases: 11. CDR1 and CDR2 (germline): ENHRY, SYGVKD. The CDR3 length is 15 residues. The CDR3 region is CAITPSGALLDTQYF. The DNA of the CDR3 is TGTGCCATCACTCCTAGCGGGGCCTTGTTGGATACGCAGTATTTT.

The V gene is TRBV4-2, the J gene TRBJ2-1; 8 nucleotides agree with TRBD1. There are 19 residues in the CDR3. V was pared by 1 base and J by 6 bases, with 17 bases of the junction left unmatched. Germline CDR1 reads LGHNA; CDR2 reads YNFKEQ. CDR3 in amino acids: CASSQVLDRALVLSNEQFF. The CDR3 DNA follows: TGTGCCAGCAGCCAAGTGTTGGACAGGGCACTGGTTCTCTCCAATGAGCAGTTCTTC.

V usage is TRBV30 and J usage is TRBJ1-2; 7 nucleotides line up with TRBD1. The germline V gene encodes CDR1 GTSNPN and CDR2 SVGIG (reference sequence). V gave up 5 bases and J gave up 4 bases; unmatched junction bases: 13. This CDR3 has 15 amino acids. CDR3 region: CAWHRDRTFGYGYTF. The CDR3 DNA reads TGTGCCTGGCACCGGGACAGAACTTTTGGCTATGGCTACACCTTC.

V is TRBV18 and J is TRBJ2-7; weak D call: TRBD1 (5 bases). Germline loops: CDR1 KGHSH, CDR2 LQKENI. The CDR3 spans 14 residues. V gave up 4 bases and J gave up 7 bases, with 17 bases separating them. CDR3 nucleotide sequence: TGTGCCAGCTCACTAGGGGCGGCCCACCCGGAGCAGTACTTC. It yields the protein CASSLGAAHPEQYF.

The gene calls are TRBV5-1 and TRBJ1-2, with 12 nucleotides matching TRBD1. Germline CDR1 reads SGHRS; CDR2 reads YFSETQ. CDR3 length: 15 residues. With 4 bases clipped from V and 6 bases from J, the junction kept 7 bases outside the gene matches. CDR3 sequence (DNA): TGCGCCAGCAGCCAGGGACAGGGGGCGCAGGATGGCTACACCTTC. Amino acid sequence: CASSQGQGAQDGYTF.

The CDR3 loop is CASSPDRGNLISIANYGYTF. For the CDR3, the DNA is TGCGCCAGCAGCCCGGACAGGGGGAATCTAATCTCCATAGCTAACTATGGCTACACCTTC. The chain couples TRBV4-3 to TRBJ1-2; 10 nucleotides line up with TRBD1. The ends lost 4 bases at V and 0 bases at J; junction bases unmatched: 17. Per the germline V gene, CDR1 is LGHNA and CDR2 is YSLEER. The CDR3 runs to 20 residues.

V is TRBV6-4 and J is TRBJ1-6, with unresolved D. The V gene's germline CDR1 is MRHNA and CDR2 SNTAGT. The CDR3 runs 13 residues. Trimming took 3 bases from V and 9 from J, leaving 9 bases between them. For the CDR3, the DNA is TGTGCCAGCAGTGAGGACCGATTTTCACCCCTCCACTTT. The encoded protein is CASSEDRFSPLHF.

CDR3 nucleotides: TGCGCCAGCAGCTCGGACAGAGACCAAGAGACCCAGTACTTC. It translates to CASSSDRDQETQYF. This sequence joins TRBV5-1 and TRBJ2-5; tentatively, D is TRBD1 (6 bases). CDR3 length equals 14 residues. Per the germline V gene, CDR1 is SGHRS and CDR2 is YFSETQ. The V end lost 3 bases, the J end lost 0 bases, and 9 bases lay between the germline ends.